This T cell receptor beta chain was identified during a study of T cell responses to AZD1222 COVID-19 vaccine. Whole-study findings and limits: Among AZD1222 vaccinees, only six were seropositive at baseline. Spike as a whole was targeted by vaccine-associated CD4 TCRs, dominant at 160-218 and 743-854.

Assay used: immunoSEQ multiplex PCR; TCRdb lists only in-frame clones, some missing. This table holds about 110,000 clones, roughly 86% found once. J gave up 3 bases and V 6 bases, and 5 bases lay outside the gene matches. Germline CDR1 and CDR2: SGHRS and YFSETQ. This CDR3 comprises 14 residues. Note on this clone: Its target is unknown.

This specimen was peripheral blood, taken on day 0 of MenACWY control vaccination. The TCR was taken from an adult in good health. This chain links TRBV5-1 with TRBJ2-1; 8 nucleotides match TRBD1. The CDR3 DNA reads TGCGCCAGCATGGACAGGGCCGGCTACAATGAGCAGTTCTTC. Translation: CASMDRAGYNEQFF.